This T cell receptor beta chain was identified in a study of tumor-infiltrating lymphocytes in primary liver carcinoma. Joint extraction of RNA and DNA used roughly 18-34 mg of bulk tissue that was unsorted. Each tumor was sampled at four poles and its centre. The CDR3 extends over 14 amino acids. Trimming cost V 5 bases and J 2 bases; bases outside gene matches: 5. Per the germline V gene, CDR1 is SGHVS and CDR2 is FQNEAQ. With regard to this clonotype: Its antigen is undetermined.

Constant-region priming of around 500 ng total RNA yielded TCR beta cDNA. Construction of TCR beta libraries relied on three successive nested multiplex PCR rounds employing slightly modified ARM-PCR. A C-beta reverse primer was combined with TRBV1-TRBV30 forward primers in the first two PCR rounds, and each round had about 10 cycles. Via MiXCR, TCRdb re-called the multiplex PCR reads, giving one row per CDR3 protein. The sample yields some 50,000 distinct CDR3 sequences, 71% seen once. Study conclusions and caveats: Present in all five tumor regions were only about 7.5-24% of the top clones. For tumor-adjacent and tumor-blood pairs, overlap was less than that seen for tumor region pairs.

The chain combines TRBV7-8 with TRBJ2-7; TRBD1 aligns across 8 bases. The source is a man aged 35-49 years with primary liver carcinoma and hepatitis B virus infection. Sequencing used liver tumor tissue from sampling region 5. Stated subset: tumor region T5, tumor centre. CDR3 DNA: TGTGCCAGCAGCCTAGTGACAGGGGCCTACGAGCAGTACTTC. This sequence encodes CASSLVTGAYEQYF.